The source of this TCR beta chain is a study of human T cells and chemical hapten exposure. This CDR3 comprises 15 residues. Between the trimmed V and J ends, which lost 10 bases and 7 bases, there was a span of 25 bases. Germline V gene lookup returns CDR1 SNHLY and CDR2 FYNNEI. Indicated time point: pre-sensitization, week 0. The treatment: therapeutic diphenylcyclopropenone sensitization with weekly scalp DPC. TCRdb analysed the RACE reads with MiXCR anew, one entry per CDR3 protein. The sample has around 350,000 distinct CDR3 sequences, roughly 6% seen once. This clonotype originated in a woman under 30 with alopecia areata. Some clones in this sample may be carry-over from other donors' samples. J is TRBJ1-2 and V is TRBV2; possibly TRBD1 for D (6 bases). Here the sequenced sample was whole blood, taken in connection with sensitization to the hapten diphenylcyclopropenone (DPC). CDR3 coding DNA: TGTGCCACTGCCAGCACACAGGGAAATCCCAGTGGCTACACCTTC. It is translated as CATASTQGNPSGYTF.